The 20 T cell receptor beta chains given below trace back to one sample, sequenced in a study of T-cell reconstitution after alpha-beta-depleted transplantation in children. Unique molecular identifiers were incorporated during preparation of the TCRbeta library. TCRdb fed the PCR reads into MiXCR, producing one record per CDR3 protein. The sample includes some 95,000 distinct CDR3 sequences, more than 20% of them seen just once. The sample was PBMCs, taken before TCRalphabeta/CD19-depleted stem cell transplant. The source of these receptors is a boy aged 2 to 10 with acute lymphoblastic leukemia, due to receive a stem cell transplant.

The rearrangement joins TRBV12-3 or TRBV12-4 to TRBJ2-3; 7 bases line up with TRBD1. V lost 2 bases, J lost 4 bases, and 3 bases stayed unmatched. The length of the CDR3 is 14 residues. The CDR3 nucleotides read TGTGCCAGCAGTTTATACCAGGGGGCAGATACGCAGTATTTT. Residues: CASSLYQGADTQYF.

This sequence joins TRBV6-1 and TRBJ2-1; 10 nucleotides agree with TRBD1. CDR1 and CDR2 (germline): MNHNS, SASEGT. After removal of 3 bases from V and 7 bases from J, the junction contained 3 bases not matched to a gene. CDR3 length: 14 amino acids. The CDR3 coding sequence is TGTGCCAGCAGTGATGACAGGGGGCGGAATGAGCAGTTCTTC. As protein: CASSDDRGRNEQFF.

The V gene is TRBV29-1, the J gene TRBJ1-2; D is ambiguous. The germline V gene encodes CDR1 SQVTM and CDR2 ANQGSEA. V was shortened by 7 bases and J by 6 bases, with 21 bases between the two germline ends. The CDR3 covers 14 residues. CDR3 sequence reads: CSARPSWGLDGYTF. CDR3 coding DNA: TGCAGCGCCCGCCCTTCCTGGGGTCTCGATGGCTACACCTTC.

V gene TRBV5-1 combines with J gene TRBJ2-7; TRBD1 matches 8 bases. Germline V gives CDR1 SGHRS, CDR2 YFSETQ. After removal of 4 bases from V and 0 bases from J, the junction contained 3 bases not matched to a gene. This CDR3 has 14 amino acids. CDR3 sequence: CASSGGQGSYEQYF. DNA of the CDR3: TGCGCCAGCAGCGGAGGACAGGGCTCCTACGAGCAGTACTTC.

The chain uses TRBV12-3 or TRBV12-4 and TRBJ2-3; 7 bases match TRBD2. Germline trimming cut 6 bases from V and 6 bases from J; bases unmatched to any gene: 9. This CDR3 has 14 residues. CDR3 sequence (DNA): TGTGCCAGCAGCCTGACTAGCCCACCTGATACGCAGTATTTT. It yields the protein CASSLTSPPDTQYF.

This chain uses TRBV13 with TRBJ1-1; D not certain. Germline V gene data show CDR1 as PRHDT and CDR2 as FYEKMQ (reference sequence). The CDR3 is made up of 16 amino acids. The V and J ends lost 5 bases and 3 bases respectively, with 19 bases between them. The CDR3 loop is CASSPLEPQQDTEAFF. DNA for the CDR3: TGTGCCAGCAGCCCGCTTGAGCCCCAACAAGACACTGAAGCTTTCTTT.

The V gene is TRBV5-6, the J gene TRBJ2-1; 7 bases are a match to TRBD2. The trim removed 1 base at V and 4 bases at J, leaving 8 bases unmatched. There are 16 residues in the CDR3. Looked up from germline, CDR1 is SGHDT and CDR2 is YYEEEE. The CDR3 DNA reads as TGTGCCAGCAGCTTGACCCCTAGCGGAGGATACAATGAGCAGTTCTTC. Amino acids: CASSLTPSGGYNEQFF.

The chain couples TRBV28 to TRBJ2-5; the D gene is possibly TRBD1 (5 bases). V was cut by 3 bases and J by 5 bases, with 16 bases left in between. CDR1 is MDHEN, CDR2 SYDVKM, per germline. This CDR3 contains 15 residues. The CDR3 protein is CASSFESGFRETQYF. In DNA form, the CDR3 reads TGTGCCAGCAGTTTTGAATCAGGGTTTCGGGAGACCCAGTACTTC.

This clonotype came up a few times. This chain connects TRBV3-1 to TRBJ2-6; D uncertain. Germline values: CDR1 LGHDT, CDR2 YNNKEL (reference sequence). This CDR3 comprises 17 residues. V was shortened by 1 base and J by 2 bases, with 12 bases between the two germline ends. The CDR3 loop is CASSQGGSATGANVLTF. The CDR3 DNA sequence: TGTGCCAGCAGCCAAGGGGGTTCGGCCACTGGGGCCAACGTCCTGACTTTC.

V gene TRBV5-1 combines with J gene TRBJ2-2; 7 bases align to TRBD2. Germline V gene lookup returns CDR1 SGHRS and CDR2 YFSETQ. V gave up 3 bases and J gave up 5 bases; unmatched junction bases: 7. The CDR3 runs 15 residues. The CDR3, as DNA: TGCGCCAGCAGCTCCCGACGAGCGGGAACCGGGGAGCTGTTTTTT. It is translated as CASSSRRAGTGELFF. The full variable domain, with the rest looked up from reference TRBV5-1 and TRBJ2-2, is KAGVTQTPRYLIKTRGQQVTLSCSPISGHRSVSWYQQTPGQGLQFLFEYFSETQRNKGNFPGRFSGRQFSNSRSEMNVSTLELGDSALYLCASSSRRAGTGELFFGEGSRLTVL.

This rearrangement joins TRBV7-2 to TRBJ2-7; weak D call: TRBD1 (6 bases). This CDR3 is built from 14 residues. The germline CDR1 and CDR2 sequences are SGHTA and FQGNSA. The ends were cut back, 4 bases at V and 3 bases at J, with 13 bases in the middle. CDR3 region: CASSYRDKLYEQYF. In nucleotides, the CDR3 is TGTGCCAGCAGCTACCGGGACAAGCTCTACGAGCAGTACTTC.

The chain links TRBV4-2 to TRBJ2-1; D is ambiguous. Between the trimmed V and J ends, which lost 4 bases and 0 bases, there was a span of 10 bases. The germline gives CDR1 LGHNA, CDR2 YNFKEQ. The CDR3 spans 15 residues. The CDR3 sequence is CASSPGRHSYNEQFF. The CDR3 DNA follows: TGTGCCAGCAGCCCCGGACGCCACTCCTACAATGAGCAGTTCTTC.

The rearrangement links TRBV25-1 to TRBJ2-5; 7 bases line up with TRBD2. The germline V gene encodes CDR1 MGHDK and CDR2 SYGVNS. The CDR3 has 15 amino acids. The trim removed 5 bases at V and 1 base at J, leaving 7 bases unmatched. CDR3 amino acids: CASSNRGSSQETQYF. The CDR3 bases are TGTGCCAGCAGTAATCGCGGGAGTAGCCAAGAGACCCAGTACTTC. The whole variable domain, filled in from reference TRBV25-1 and TRBJ2-5, reads EADIYQTPRYLVIGTGKKITLECSQTMGHDKMYWYQQDPGMELHLIHYSYGVNSTEKGDLSSESTVSRIRTEHFPLTLESARPSHTSQYLCASSNRGSSQETQYFGPGTRLLVL.

This sequence joins TRBV15 and TRBJ2-3, with D tentatively TRBD1 (5 bases). The CDR3 extends over 15 amino acids. The germline V gene has CDR1 LNHNV and CDR2 YYDKDF (reference sequence). V was pared by 1 base and J by 0 bases, with 8 bases between. The CDR3 coding sequence is TGTGCCACCAGCAGAGGGCCAGGGAGCACAGATACGCAGTATTTT. This gives the protein CATSRGPGSTDTQYF.

The CDR3 sequence: CSASVFGSYNEQFF. The CDR3 nucleotides read TGCAGTGCTAGCGTTTTCGGCTCCTACAATGAGCAGTTCTTC. J is TRBJ2-1 and V is TRBV20-1; D is uncertain. The germline V gene has CDR1 DFQATT and CDR2 SNEGSKA (reference sequence). Between the trimmed V and J ends, which lost 3 bases and 0 bases, there was a span of 9 bases. The CDR3 totals 14 residues.

The genes are TRBV3-1 and TRBJ2-5; possibly TRBD1 for D (6 bases). Germline-derived CDR1 and CDR2 are LGHDT and YNNKEL (reference sequence). The CDR3 spans 15 residues. V was trimmed by 4 bases and J by 3 bases, leaving 15 bases between them. This CDR3 is CASSLLGGEKETQYF. In DNA, the CDR3 is TGTGCCAGCAGCCTCCTAGGGGGAGAGAAAGAGACCCAGTACTTC.

The chain uses TRBV27 and TRBJ2-7; D tentatively reads TRBD1 or TRBD2 (5 bases each). Trimming took 0 bases from V and 2 from J, leaving 8 bases between them. CDR3 length: 14 residues. Germline V gene lookup returns CDR1 MNHEY and CDR2 SMNVEV (reference sequence). CDR3 in DNA: TGTGCCAGCAGTTTATCCCGGGGCCCCTACGAGCAGTACTTC. Translation: CASSLSRGPYEQYF.

This chain uses TRBV27 with TRBJ2-5, with 11 bases fitting TRBD2. The CDR3 spans 16 residues. The V segment lost 4 bases and the J segment 6 bases; nucleotides outside the gene matches: 10. CDR1 is MNHEY and CDR2 is SMNVEV in the germline V gene (reference sequence). DNA for the CDR3: TGTGCCAGCAGTTCACACGGGACTAGCGGAGATAAGACCCAGTACTTC. Translation: CASSSHGTSGDKTQYF.

This clonotype was counted only a few times. This rearrangement joins TRBV3-1 to TRBJ2-5; TRBD1 matches 7 bases. CDR3 size: 15 residues. V was pared by 0 bases and J by 2 bases, with 3 bases of the junction left unmatched. Germline CDR1 LGHDT, CDR2 YNNKEL (reference sequence). In DNA form, the CDR3 reads TGTGCCAGCAGCCAAGATTGGGGACAGCAAGAGACCCAGTACTTC. As protein: CASSQDWGQQETQYF.

The genes are TRBV20-1 and TRBJ2-7; 7 nucleotides line up with TRBD1. V gave up 6 bases and J gave up 4 bases; unmatched junction bases: 3. The CDR3 length is 11 residues. Germline-derived CDR1 and CDR2 are DFQATT and SNEGSKA (reference sequence). CDR3 sequence: CSAQTGYEQYF. DNA for the CDR3: TGCAGTGCACAGACAGGGTACGAGCAGTACTTC.